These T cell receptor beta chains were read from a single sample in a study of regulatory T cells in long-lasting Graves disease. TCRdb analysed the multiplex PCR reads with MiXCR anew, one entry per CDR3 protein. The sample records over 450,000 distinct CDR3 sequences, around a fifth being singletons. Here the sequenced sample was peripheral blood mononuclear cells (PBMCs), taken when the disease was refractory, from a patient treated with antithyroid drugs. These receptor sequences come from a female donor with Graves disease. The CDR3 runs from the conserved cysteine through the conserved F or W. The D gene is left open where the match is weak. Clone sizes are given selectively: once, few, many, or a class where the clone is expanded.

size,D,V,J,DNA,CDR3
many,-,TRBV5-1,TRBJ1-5,TGCGCCAGCAGCGGTGACAGTAATAGGAGCAATCAGCCCCAGCATTTT,CASSGDSNRSNQPQHF
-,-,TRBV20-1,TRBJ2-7,TGCAGTGCTAGTCGGGAGCTCTACGAGCAGTACTTC,CSASRELYEQYF
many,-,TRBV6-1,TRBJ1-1,TGTGCCAGCAGCACAGGGATTAACACTGAAGCTTTCTTT,CASSTGINTEAFF
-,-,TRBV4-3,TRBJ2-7,TGCGCCAGCAGCCAAGACGTGGGACATTCCTACGAGCAGTACTTC,CASSQDVGHSYEQYF
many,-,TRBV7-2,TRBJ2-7,TGTGCCAGCAGACGGGGACCCCAAGGGACACTTTACGAGCAGTACTTC,CASRRGPQGTLYEQYF
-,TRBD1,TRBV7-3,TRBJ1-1,TGTGCCAGCAGCTCCAACACAGGGGAGAGGGACACTGAAGCTTTCTTT,CASSSNTGERDTEAFF
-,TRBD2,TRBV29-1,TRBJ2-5,TGCAGCGTAGCCGGCCTAGCGGCCATTCAGACCCAGTACTTC,CSVAGLAAIQTQYF
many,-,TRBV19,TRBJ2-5,TGTGCCAGTAGTATAGGGGAGGCACTCCAAGAGACCCAGTACTTC,CASSIGEALQETQYF
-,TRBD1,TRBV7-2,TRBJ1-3,TGTGCCAGCAGCGCCCGACAGGGGGCGCTTGGAAACACCATATATTTT,CASSARQGALGNTIYF
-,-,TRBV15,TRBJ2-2,TGTGCCACCAGCAGATCACGTGGGGCGGTCGGGGAGCTGTTTTTT,CATSRSRGAVGELFF
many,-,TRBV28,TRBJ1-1,TGTGCCAGCAACCGGGACGACACTGAAGCTTTCTTT,CASNRDDTEAFF
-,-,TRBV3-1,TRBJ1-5,TGTGCCAGCAGCCTGCGCCCCGCGGGCAATCAGCCCCAGCATTTT,CASSLRPAGNQPQHF
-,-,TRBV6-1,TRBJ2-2,TGTGCCAGCAGTGACAGGGGTCTAATCGGGGAGCTGTTTTTT,CASSDRGLIGELFF
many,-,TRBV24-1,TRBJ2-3,TGTGCCACCAGTGCTCGGACTCTTTTTAGCACAGATACGCAGTATTTT,CATSARTLFSTDTQYF
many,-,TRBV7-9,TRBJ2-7,TGTGCCAGCAGCTTAGCGCGGTCCTACGAGCAGTACTTC,CASSLARSYEQYF
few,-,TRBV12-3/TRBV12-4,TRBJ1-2,TGTGCCAGCAGTTCCCTGGGCCGGGGCACCGACTATGGCTACACCTTC,CASSSLGRGTDYGYTF
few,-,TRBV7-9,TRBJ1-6,TGTGCCAGCAGCTTGGGGCACTCACCCCTCCACTTT,CASSLGHSPLHF
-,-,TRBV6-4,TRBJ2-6,TGTGCCAGCATTCTAAGGCCCCTTAGGTGTCAGCACTCTGGGGCCAACGTCCTGACTTTC,CASILRPLRCQHSGANVLTF
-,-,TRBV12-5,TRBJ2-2,TGTGCTAGTGGTACTGGCGGGCTAACCGGGGAGCTGTTTTTT,CASGTGGLTGELFF
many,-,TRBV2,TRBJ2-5,TGTGCCAGCAGTGAAGGTAGCTTTGCCCTGGAGACCCAGTACTTC,CASSEGSFALETQYF
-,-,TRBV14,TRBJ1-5,TGTGCCAGCAGCCAGATTTACCAGGGGATTCGGCAGCCCCAGCATTTT,CASSQIYQGIRQPQHF
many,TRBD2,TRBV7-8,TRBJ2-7,TGTGCCAGCAGCTTAGCTAGCGGGACATCCTACGAGCAGTACTTC,CASSLASGTSYEQYF
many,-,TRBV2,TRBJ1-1,TGTGCCAGCAGTGACGTCCTGGAGAACACTGAAGCTTTCTTT,CASSDVLENTEAFF
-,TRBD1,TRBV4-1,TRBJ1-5,TGCGCCAGCAGCCAAGTCCCGGGACAGGGGAGCAATCAGCCCCAGCATTTT,CASSQVPGQGSNQPQHF
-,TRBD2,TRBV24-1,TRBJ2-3,TGTGCCACCAGTGACCGGACTAGCGGGGTGGGAGATACGCAGTATTTT,CATSDRTSGVGDTQYF